These 27 T cell receptor beta chains were all obtained from the same sample, sequenced in a study of Ad26.COV2.S vaccination and SARS-CoV-2 variants. The table came from immunoSEQ multiplex PCR; TCRdb's copy has only in-frame clones and leaves some out. The sample lists roughly 330,000 clones, approximately 87% occurring once. As for treatment: some 19 received Ad26.COV2.S at low or high dose, single or two shots; about 5 received placebo; per-sample allocation not given. Sampling occurred on day 63 after the first vaccine or placebo injection. The material was peripheral blood, obtained in a trial of Ad26.COV2.S vaccine versus placebo. Source of these receptors: a person between 18 and 60 years old who received the Ad26.COV2.S COVID-19 vaccine or a placebo.

The gene calls are TRBV3-1 (or the pseudogene TRBV3-2) and TRBJ1-1, with D uncertain. V was shortened by 4 bases and J by 4 bases, with 7 bases between the two germline ends. The CDR3 sequence is 12 residues long. CDR1 LGHDT and CDR2 YNNKEL come from the germline V gene (reference sequence). The CDR3 sequence: CASSLRSTEAFF. CDR3 in DNA: TGTGCCAGCAGCCTGCGGAGCACTGAAGCTTTCTTT.

This chain connects TRBV10-2 to TRBJ2-5, with TRBD2 identical over 7 bases. V lost 7 bases and J lost 5; bases outside the gene matches: 7. Germline-derived CDR1 and CDR2 are WSHSY and SAAADI. The CDR3 spans 13 residues. DNA of the CDR3: TGCGCCAGCACCGGACTAGGCCGGGAGACCCAGTACTTC. It is translated as CASTGLGRETQYF.

The gene calls are TRBV4-3 and TRBJ2-2; 10 bases line up with TRBD1. The ends lost 0 bases at V and 7 bases at J; junction bases unmatched: 5. Germline CDR1 LGHNA, CDR2 YSLEER. The CDR3 runs to 16 residues. The CDR3 nucleotides are TGCGCCAGCAGCCAAGATCTAGGGACAGGGGACGGGGAGCTGTTTTTT. Protein product: CASSQDLGTGDGELFF.

The chain carries TRBV30 and TRBJ2-1, with TRBD2 as a possible D gene (6 bases). The CDR3 has 17 amino acids. V was cut by 2 bases and J by 4 bases, with 21 bases left in between. Germline CDR1 GTSNPN, CDR2 SVGIG (reference sequence). In DNA, the CDR3 is TGTGCCTGGAGTAGGGCTAGCGCTCTCCCCGGGTACAATGAGCAGTTCTTC. Its translation: CAWSRASALPGYNEQFF.

The V gene is TRBV29-1, the J gene TRBJ1-1; no clear D gene. V was clipped by 4 bases and J by 1 base, with 1 base between them. There are 10 residues in the CDR3. Germline V gives CDR1 SQVTM, CDR2 ANQGSEA. CDR3 sequence reads: CSVANTEAFF. CDR3 DNA sequence: TGCAGCGTTGCGAACACTGAAGCTTTCTTT.

The chain carries TRBV24-1 and TRBJ2-1, with 11 bases fitting TRBD1. The CDR3 consists of 15 residues. With 6 bases clipped from V and 4 bases from J, the junction kept 4 bases outside the gene matches. CDR1 and CDR2 from the germline V gene are KGHDR and SFDVKD. Written as DNA, the CDR3 is TGTGCCACCAGTCACGGACAGGGGGCGTACAATGAGCAGTTCTTC. It specifies CATSHGQGAYNEQFF.

V gene TRBV11-1 combines with J gene TRBJ1-3; tentative D call: TRBD1 (5 bases). This CDR3 spans 12 amino acids. From germline, CDR1 is SGHAT and CDR2 FQDESV (reference sequence). V was shortened by 5 bases and J by 10 bases, with 12 bases between the two germline ends. CDR3 nucleotide sequence: TGTGCCAGCAGCGTCGGGGACGATACCATATATTTT. Its translation is CASSVGDDTIYF.

This rearrangement joins TRBV9 to TRBJ2-7; TRBD2 is a possible D gene (5 bases). The germline CDR1 and CDR2 sequences are SGDLS and YYNGEE. Trimming pared 0 bases from V and 5 bases from J, leaving 18 bases between. CDR3 length: 16 amino acids. Here the CDR3 DNA reads TGTGCCAGCAGCGTAGGCTTCCCGAGCGGTGCCCACGAGCAGTACGTC. Its protein product is CASSVGFPSGAHEQYV.

J is TRBJ2-7 and V is TRBV7-6; unclear D gene. Deletions cut 1 base from V and 0 bases from J, with 10 bases between. Per the germline V gene, CDR1 is SGHVS and CDR2 is FNYEAQ. The CDR3 covers 15 residues. The CDR3 loop reads CASSLEGPSSYEQYV. The CDR3, as DNA: TGTGCCAGCAGCTTAGAGGGCCCGAGCTCCTACGAGCAGTACGTC.

V usage is TRBV18 and J usage is TRBJ1-5, with D possibly TRBD1 on 5 matching bases. The CDR3 sequence is 13 residues long. The germline CDR1 and CDR2 sequences are KGHSH and LQKENI. The V and J ends lost 2 bases and 8 bases respectively, with 10 bases between them. This chain's CDR3 is CASSPSPREPQHF. In DNA, the CDR3 is TGTGCCAGCTCACCAAGTCCCAGGGAGCCCCAGCATTTT.

The J gene is TRBJ1-1, the V gene TRBV6-5, with a weak D call TRBD1 (6 bases). The V end lost 10 bases, the J end lost 8 bases, and 20 bases lay between the germline ends. Germline V lookup: CDR1 MNHEY, CDR2 SVGAGI. This CDR3 comprises 13 residues. CDR3 DNA: TGTGCCACCACCCTTACCACTACAGGGGAAGCTTTCTTT. Its protein product is CATTLTTTGEAFF.

This clone is a singleton in its sample. The CDR3 DNA reads TGTGCCAGCAGAGGGGCATTGAGGCAGTTCTTC. Translated, it gives CASRGALRQFF. This chain links TRBV27 with TRBJ2-1; a weak D match, TRBD1 (5 bases). The CDR3 contains 11 residues. Trimming pared 6 bases from V and 12 bases from J, leaving 12 bases between. Germline CDR1 MNHEY, CDR2 SMNVEV (reference sequence).

The DNA of the CDR3 is TGTGCCACCAGCAGAGAGGGGCCCCTATGGGATACGCAGTATTTT. It translates to CATSREGPLWDTQYF. V gene TRBV15 combines with J gene TRBJ2-3; maybe TRBD1 (5 bases). Germline V CDR1 and CDR2: LNHNV, YYDKDF (reference sequence). V lost 0 bases to trimming and J lost 6 bases, with 13 bases between them. The CDR3 contains 15 residues.

The chain carries TRBV7-9 and TRBJ2-5; D unresolved. Per the germline V gene, CDR1 is SEHNR and CDR2 is FQNEAQ (reference sequence). This CDR3 spans 14 amino acids. V lost 1 base, J lost 2 bases, and 8 bases lay in between. CDR3 sequence (DNA): TGTGCCAGCAGCTTAGGGGGAAATCAAGAGACCCAGTACTTC. It specifies CASSLGGNQETQYF.

This clone appeared a few times. The CDR3 DNA reads TGTGCCAGCTCACCCCTTTTGGGTGAAGCTTTCTTT. This gives the protein CASSPLLGEAFF. The rearrangement joins TRBV18 to TRBJ1-1; D unresolved. Germline V CDR1 and CDR2: KGHSH, LQKENI. V was pared by 3 bases and J by 7 bases, with 9 bases between. This CDR3 contains 12 residues.

The chain carries TRBV7-8 and TRBJ1-2; D perhaps matches TRBD1 (5 bases). The germline CDR1 and CDR2 sequences are SGHVS and FQNEAQ. Trimming left V 2 bases short and J 8 bases short, with 15 bases between. The CDR3 has 14 residues. CDR3 sequence (DNA): TGTGCCAGCAGCTTAAGGGCAGGGCCTGGGGGCTACACCTTC. The encoded protein is CASSLRAGPGGYTF.

This chain connects TRBV5-5 to TRBJ1-5; TRBD1 matches 8 bases. Germline CDR1 reads SGHKS; CDR2 reads YYEKEE (reference sequence). This CDR3 is 15 amino acids long. With 0 bases clipped from V and 3 bases from J, the junction kept 2 bases outside the gene matches. CDR3 loop: CASSLEDRVNQPQHF. CDR3 DNA sequence: TGTGCCAGCAGCTTGGAGGACAGGGTCAATCAGCCCCAGCATTTT. The entire variable domain, with the rest obtained from reference TRBV5-5 and TRBJ1-5, is as follows: DAGVTQSPTHLIKTRGQQVTLRCSPISGHKSVSWYQQVLGQGPQFIFQYYEKEERGRGNFPDRFSARQFPNYSSELNVNALLLGDSALYLCASSLEDRVNQPQHFGDGTRLSIL.

This clone appeared a single time. This chain links TRBV6-2 or TRBV6-3 with TRBJ2-5; no clear D. This CDR3 has 12 residues. The V gene's germline CDR1 is MNHEY and CDR2 SVGEGT. The V and J ends lost 2 bases and 3 bases respectively, with 4 bases between them. The CDR3, as DNA: TGTGCCAGCAGTTACAGAAAAGAGACCCAGTACTTC. Protein: CASSYRKETQYF.

The V and J genes are TRBV5-1 and TRBJ2-5; no reliable D call. Trimming left V 0 bases short and J 5 bases short, with 14 bases between. CDR3 size: 15 residues. Germline V gene sequence: CDR1 SGHRS, CDR2 YFSETQ. CDR3 in DNA: TGCGCCAGCAGCTTGGTCAGGACGGTGTACGAGACCCAGTACTTC. Encoded protein: CASSLVRTVYETQYF.

J is TRBJ1-4 and V is TRBV4-3; D gene uncertain. Germline CDR1 is LGHNA and CDR2 is YSLEER. Trimming shortened V by 0 bases and J by 0 bases, and 5 bases separated the two germline ends. The CDR3 extends over 15 amino acids. The CDR3 sequence is CASSQDATTNEKLFF. The DNA of the CDR3 is TGCGCCAGCAGCCAAGACGCAACAACTAATGAAAAACTGTTTTTT.

The V call is TRBV20-1, the J call TRBJ2-3; D is uncertain. CDR1 and CDR2 (germline): DFQATT, SNEGSKA (reference sequence). With 3 bases removed from V and 5 bases from J, the gap between germline ends came to 9 bases. The CDR3 runs 12 residues. Here the CDR3 reads CSASPLKDTQYF. Written as DNA, the CDR3 is TGCAGTGCTAGTCCCCTTAAAGATACGCAGTATTTT.

This chain links TRBV4-3 with TRBJ2-1; D unclear. Trimming stripped 1 base from V and 2 bases from J, with 9 bases between. The germline gives CDR1 LGHNA, CDR2 YSLEER. The CDR3 sequence is 15 residues long. CDR3: CASSQGKVTYNEQFF. The DNA of the CDR3 is TGCGCCAGCAGCCAAGGAAAGGTTACCTACAATGAGCAGTTCTTC.

This clone was recorded a few times. The chain recombines TRBV2 with TRBJ1-6; D is unresolved. Trimming removed 2 bases at V and 9 bases at J, with 8 bases between. CDR1 and CDR2 (germline): SNHLY, FYNNEI. The CDR3 is 13 residues long. The CDR3 coding sequence is TGTGCCAGCAGTGAAATTCCTCTTTCACCCCTCCACTTT. Its translation is CASSEIPLSPLHF.

This sequence joins TRBV7-2 and TRBJ1-1; weak D call: TRBD1 (6 bases). The germline V gene encodes CDR1 SGHTA and CDR2 FQGNSA. This CDR3 comprises 15 residues. V was cut by 1 base and J by 4 bases, with 13 bases left in between. CDR3 DNA sequence: TGTGCCAGCAGCTTAGGTCCAGGGGTGGGCACTGAAGCTTTCTTT. Encoded protein: CASSLGPGVGTEAFF.

The CDR3 loop is CATSDLGKTQYF. Written as DNA, the CDR3 is TGTGCCACCAGTGATTTAGGAAAGACCCAGTACTTC. This sequence joins TRBV24-1 and TRBJ2-5; D is ambiguous. Germline V gene sequence: CDR1 KGHDR, CDR2 SFDVKD. V lost 1 base and J 6 bases, leaving 5 bases between the germline ends. The CDR3 runs to 12 residues.

The chain combines TRBV18 with TRBJ1-1, with 9 positions matching TRBD1. The trim removed 4 bases at V and 1 base at J, leaving 4 bases unmatched. CDR3 size: 15 residues. CDR1 and CDR2 from the germline V gene are KGHSH and LQKENI. The DNA of the CDR3 is TGTGCCAGCTCACGAGAGACAGGGGGGAACACTGAAGCTTTCTTT. This encodes CASSRETGGNTEAFF.

The V and J genes are TRBV6-6 and TRBJ2-5; D remains unclear. Trimming stripped 6 bases from V and 3 bases from J, with 11 bases between. The CDR3 is 13 amino acids. CDR1 and CDR2 from the germline V gene are MNHNY and SVGAGI (reference sequence). The CDR3 sequence is CASSLRQKETQYF. The CDR3 bases are TGTGCCAGCAGCCTTCGACAAAAAGAGACCCAGTACTTC.